This TCR beta chain came from a study of blood T cell repertoires in COVID-19. The CDR3 has 14 amino acids. The ends were cut back, 2 bases at V and 2 bases at J, with 11 bases in the middle. Germline V CDR1 and CDR2: SGHTS, YDEGEE. Measured with immunoSEQ multiplex PCR; TCRdb has only the in-frame clones, and not every one. This table holds around 180,000 clones, 60% to 85% found once. This TCR was sampled from a man aged 60 to 69 with active or convalescent COVID-19. The sequenced sample was peripheral blood. The V and J genes are TRBV5-8 and TRBJ2-7, with a possible D match to TRBD2 (5 bases). The DNA of the CDR3 is TGTGCCAGCAGCTTTGCGGGCCTTACCTACGAGCAGTACTTC. Translated, it gives CASSFAGLTYEQYF. Full variable domain (remainder filled in from reference TRBV5-8 and TRBJ2-7): EAGVTQSPTHLIKTRGQQATLRCSPISGHTSVYWYQQALGLGLQFLLWYDEGEERNRGNFPPRFSGRQFPNYSSELNVNALELEDSALYLCASSFAGLTYEQYFGPGTRLTVT.